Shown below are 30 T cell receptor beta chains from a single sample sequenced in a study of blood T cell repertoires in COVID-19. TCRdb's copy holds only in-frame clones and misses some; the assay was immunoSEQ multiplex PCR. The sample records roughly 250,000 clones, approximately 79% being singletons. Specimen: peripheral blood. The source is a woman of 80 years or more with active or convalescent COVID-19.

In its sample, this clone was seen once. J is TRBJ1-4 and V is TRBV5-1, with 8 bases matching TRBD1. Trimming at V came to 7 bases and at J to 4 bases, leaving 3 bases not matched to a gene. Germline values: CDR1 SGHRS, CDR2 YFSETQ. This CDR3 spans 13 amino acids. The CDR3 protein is CASRGQDNEKLFF. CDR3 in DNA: TGCGCCAGCCGGGGACAGGATAATGAAAAACTGTTTTTT.

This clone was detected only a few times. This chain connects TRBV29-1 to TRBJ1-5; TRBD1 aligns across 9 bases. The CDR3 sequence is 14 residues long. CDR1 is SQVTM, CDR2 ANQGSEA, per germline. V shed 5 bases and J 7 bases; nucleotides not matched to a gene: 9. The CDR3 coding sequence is TGCAGCGTTAGTACAGGGGGCCTGGAACAGCCCCAGCATTTT. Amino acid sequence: CSVSTGGLEQPQHF.

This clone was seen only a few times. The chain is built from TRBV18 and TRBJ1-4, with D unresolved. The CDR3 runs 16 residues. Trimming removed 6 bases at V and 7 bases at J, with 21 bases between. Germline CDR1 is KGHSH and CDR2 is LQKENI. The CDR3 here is CASSLQAETTIEKLFF. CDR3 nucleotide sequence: TGTGCCAGCTCCCTTCAGGCTGAGACAACGATTGAAAAACTGTTTTTT. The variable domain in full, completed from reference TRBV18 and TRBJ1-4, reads NAGVMQNPRHLVRRRGQEARLRCSPMKGHSHVYWYRQLPEEGLKFMVYLQKENIIDESGMPKERFSAEFPKEGPSILRIQQVVRGDSAAYFCASSLQAETTIEKLFFGSGTQLSVL.

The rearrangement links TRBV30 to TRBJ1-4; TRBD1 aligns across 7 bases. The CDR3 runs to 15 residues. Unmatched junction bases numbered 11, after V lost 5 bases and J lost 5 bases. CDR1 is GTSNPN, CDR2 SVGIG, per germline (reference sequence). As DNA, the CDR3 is TGTGCCTGGGGGGGTAGACAGGGCTTCAATGAAAAACTGTTTTTT. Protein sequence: CAWGGRQGFNEKLFF.

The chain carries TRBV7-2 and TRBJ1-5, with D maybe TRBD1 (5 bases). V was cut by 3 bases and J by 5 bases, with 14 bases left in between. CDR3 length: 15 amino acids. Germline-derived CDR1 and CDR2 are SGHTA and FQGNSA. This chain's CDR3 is CASSFLGRADQPQHF. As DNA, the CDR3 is TGTGCCAGCAGCTTCTTGGGCAGGGCGGATCAGCCCCAGCATTTT.

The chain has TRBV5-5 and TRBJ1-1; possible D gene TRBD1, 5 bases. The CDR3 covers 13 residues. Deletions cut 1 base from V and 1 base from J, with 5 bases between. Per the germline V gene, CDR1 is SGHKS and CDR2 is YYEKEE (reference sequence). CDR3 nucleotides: TGTGCCAGCAGCTTGACAGGGAACACTGAAGCTTTCTTT. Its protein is CASSLTGNTEAFF.

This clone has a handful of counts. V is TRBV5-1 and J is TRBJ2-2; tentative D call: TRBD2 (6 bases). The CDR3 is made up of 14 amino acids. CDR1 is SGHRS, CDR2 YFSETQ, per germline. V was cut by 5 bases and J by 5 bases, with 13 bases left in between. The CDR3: CASRVLRGTGELFF. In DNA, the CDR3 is TGCGCCAGCAGGGTTCTCCGGGGGACCGGGGAGCTGTTTTTT.

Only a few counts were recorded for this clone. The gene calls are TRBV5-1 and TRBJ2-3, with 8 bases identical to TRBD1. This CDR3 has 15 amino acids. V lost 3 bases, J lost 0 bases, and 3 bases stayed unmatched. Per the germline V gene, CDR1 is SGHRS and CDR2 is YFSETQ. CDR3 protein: CASSSGQVSTDTQYF. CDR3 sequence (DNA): TGCGCCAGCAGCTCGGGACAGGTCAGCACAGATACGCAGTATTTT.

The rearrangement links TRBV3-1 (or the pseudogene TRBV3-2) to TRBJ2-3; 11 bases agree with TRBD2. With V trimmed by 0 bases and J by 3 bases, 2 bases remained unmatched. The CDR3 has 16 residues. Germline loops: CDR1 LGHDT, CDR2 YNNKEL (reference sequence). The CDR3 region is CASSQELAGGTDTQYF. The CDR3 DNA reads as TGTGCCAGCAGCCAAGAGCTAGCGGGAGGAACAGATACGCAGTATTTT.

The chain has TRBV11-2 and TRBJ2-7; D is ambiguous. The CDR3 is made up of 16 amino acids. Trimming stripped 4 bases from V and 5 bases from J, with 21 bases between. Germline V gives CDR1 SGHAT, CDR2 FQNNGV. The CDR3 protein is CASSSGAQISVDEQYF. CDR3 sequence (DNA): TGTGCCAGCAGCTCCGGAGCACAAATTTCGGTCGACGAGCAGTACTTC.

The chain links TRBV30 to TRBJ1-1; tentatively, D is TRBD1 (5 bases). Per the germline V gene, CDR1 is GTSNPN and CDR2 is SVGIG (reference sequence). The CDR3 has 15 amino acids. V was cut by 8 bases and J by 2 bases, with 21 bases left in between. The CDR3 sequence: CAGTGAGLLNTEAFF. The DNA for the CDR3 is TGTGCCGGAACCGGTGCAGGGCTTCTCAACACTGAAGCTTTCTTT.

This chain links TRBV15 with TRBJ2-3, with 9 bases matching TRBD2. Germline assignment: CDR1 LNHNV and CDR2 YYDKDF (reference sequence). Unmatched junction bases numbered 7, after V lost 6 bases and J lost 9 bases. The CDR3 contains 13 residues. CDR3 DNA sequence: TGTGCCACCAGGGTAGCGGGGGCCGGAACGCAGTATTTT. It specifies CATRVAGAGTQYF. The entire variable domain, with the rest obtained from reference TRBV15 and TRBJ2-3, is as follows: DAMVIQNPRYQVTQFGKPVTLSCSQTLNHNVMYWYQQKSSQAPKLLFHYYDKDFNNEADTPDNFQSRRPNTSFCFLDIRSPGLGDTAMYLCATRVAGAGTQYFGPGTRLTVL.

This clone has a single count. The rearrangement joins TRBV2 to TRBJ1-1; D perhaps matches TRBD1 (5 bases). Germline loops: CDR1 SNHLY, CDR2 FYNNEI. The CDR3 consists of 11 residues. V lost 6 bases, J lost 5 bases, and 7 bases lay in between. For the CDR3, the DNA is TGTGCCAGCAGCGGACAAACTGAAGCTTTCTTT. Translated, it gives CASSGQTEAFF.

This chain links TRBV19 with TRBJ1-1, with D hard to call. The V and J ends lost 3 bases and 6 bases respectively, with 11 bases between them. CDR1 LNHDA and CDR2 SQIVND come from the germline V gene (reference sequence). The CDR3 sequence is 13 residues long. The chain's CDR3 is CASSMAWRPEAFF. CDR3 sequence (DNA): TGTGCCAGTAGTATGGCTTGGAGACCTGAAGCTTTCTTT.

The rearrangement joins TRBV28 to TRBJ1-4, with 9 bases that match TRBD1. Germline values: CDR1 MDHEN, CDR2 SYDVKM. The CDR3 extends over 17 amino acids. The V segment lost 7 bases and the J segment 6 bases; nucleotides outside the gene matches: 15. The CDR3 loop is CASKAGQGVWKHEKLFF. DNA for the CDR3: TGTGCCAGCAAGGCGGGACAGGGTGTATGGAAGCATGAAAAACTGTTTTTT.

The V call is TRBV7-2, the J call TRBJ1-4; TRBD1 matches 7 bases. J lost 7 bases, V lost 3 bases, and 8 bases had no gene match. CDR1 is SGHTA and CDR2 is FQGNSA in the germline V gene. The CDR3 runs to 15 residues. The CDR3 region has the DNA TGTGCCAGCAGCTTTTACACAGGGGCGGGTGAAAAACTGTTTTTT. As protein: CASSFYTGAGEKLFF.

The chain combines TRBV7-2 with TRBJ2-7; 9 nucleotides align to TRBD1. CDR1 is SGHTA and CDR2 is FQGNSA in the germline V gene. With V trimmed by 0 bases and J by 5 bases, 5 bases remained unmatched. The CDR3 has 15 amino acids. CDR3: CASSLAGTGIHEQYF. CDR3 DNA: TGTGCCAGCAGCTTAGCCGGGACAGGGATTCACGAGCAGTACTTC.

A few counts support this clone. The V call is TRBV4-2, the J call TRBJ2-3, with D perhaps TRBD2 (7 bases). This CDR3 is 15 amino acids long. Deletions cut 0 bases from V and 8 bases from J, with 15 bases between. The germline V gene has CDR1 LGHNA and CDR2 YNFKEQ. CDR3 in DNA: TGTGCCAGCAGCCAAGATCCGACTAGGGGGGGTACGCAGTATTTT. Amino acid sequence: CASSQDPTRGGTQYF.

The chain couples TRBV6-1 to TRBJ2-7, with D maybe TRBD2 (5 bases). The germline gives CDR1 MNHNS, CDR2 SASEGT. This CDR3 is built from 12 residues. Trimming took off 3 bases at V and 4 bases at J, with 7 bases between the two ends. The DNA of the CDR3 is TGTGCCAGCAGTGAGGGGAGATACGAGCAGTACTTC. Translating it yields CASSEGRYEQYF.

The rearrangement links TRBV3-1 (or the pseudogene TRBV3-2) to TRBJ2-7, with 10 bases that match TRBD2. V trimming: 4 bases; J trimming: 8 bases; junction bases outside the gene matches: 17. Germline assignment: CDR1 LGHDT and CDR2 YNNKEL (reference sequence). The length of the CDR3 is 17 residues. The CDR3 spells CASSPGVGLAGVTKQYF. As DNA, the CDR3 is TGTGCCAGCAGCCCCGGCGTGGGGCTAGCGGGAGTTACCAAGCAGTACTTC.

CDR3 region: CASSADRGRYGYTF. The CDR3 DNA reads as TGTGCCAGCTCCGCCGACAGGGGGCGATATGGCTACACCTTC. V and J are TRBV2 and TRBJ1-2; 10 nucleotides agree with TRBD1. V lost 8 bases to trimming and J lost 5 bases; unmatched junction nucleotides: 8. Germline V gives CDR1 SNHLY, CDR2 FYNNEI. This CDR3 comprises 14 residues.

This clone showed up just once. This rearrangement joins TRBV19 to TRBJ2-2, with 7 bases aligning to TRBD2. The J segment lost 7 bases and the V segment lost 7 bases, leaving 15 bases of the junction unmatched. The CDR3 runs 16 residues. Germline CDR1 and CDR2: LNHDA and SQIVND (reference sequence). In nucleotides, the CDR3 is TGTGCCAGTACCCCAATCGGGGCGGGAGAATACGGGGAGCTGTTTTTT. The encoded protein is CASTPIGAGEYGELFF.

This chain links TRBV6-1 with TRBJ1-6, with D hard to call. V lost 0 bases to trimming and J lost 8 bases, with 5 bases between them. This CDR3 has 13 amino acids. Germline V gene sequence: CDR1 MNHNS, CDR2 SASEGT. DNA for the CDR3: TGTGCCAGCAGTGAAGCCTCAGATTCACCCCTCCACTTT. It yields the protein CASSEASDSPLHF.

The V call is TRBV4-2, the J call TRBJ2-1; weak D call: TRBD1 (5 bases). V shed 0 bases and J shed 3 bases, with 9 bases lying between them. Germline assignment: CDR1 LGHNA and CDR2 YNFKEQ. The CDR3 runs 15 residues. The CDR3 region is CASSQEWGSYNEQFF. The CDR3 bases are TGTGCCAGCAGCCAAGAATGGGGCAGCTACAATGAGCAGTTCTTC.

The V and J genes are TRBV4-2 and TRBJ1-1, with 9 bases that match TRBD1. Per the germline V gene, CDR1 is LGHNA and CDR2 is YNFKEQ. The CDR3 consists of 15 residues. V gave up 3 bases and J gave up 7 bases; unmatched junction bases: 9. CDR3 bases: TGTGCCAGCAGCCACAGTGCCGGGACAGGGTATGAAGCTTTCTTT. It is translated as CASSHSAGTGYEAFF.

In nucleotides, the CDR3 is TGCGCCAGCAGCCCCGACAAGAACACTGAAGCTTTCTTT. This codes for CASSPDKNTEAFF. V is TRBV5-1 and J is TRBJ1-1; D not resolved. Per the germline V gene, CDR1 is SGHRS and CDR2 is YFSETQ. V was pared by 4 bases and J by 1 base, with 8 bases between. CDR3 length equals 13 residues.

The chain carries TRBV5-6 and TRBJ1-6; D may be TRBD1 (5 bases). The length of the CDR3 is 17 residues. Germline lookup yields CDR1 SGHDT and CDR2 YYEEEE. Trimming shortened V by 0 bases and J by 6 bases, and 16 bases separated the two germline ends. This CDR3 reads CASSLGGRGQGNSPLHF. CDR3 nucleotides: TGTGCCAGCAGCTTGGGTGGTAGGGGTCAAGGTAATTCACCCCTCCACTTT. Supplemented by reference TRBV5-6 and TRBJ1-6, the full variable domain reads DAGVTQSPTHLIKTRGQQVTLRCSPKSGHDTVSWYQQALGQGPQFIFQYYEEEERQRGNFPDRFSGHQFPNYSSELNVNALLLGDSALYLCASSLGGRGQGNSPLHFGNGTRLTVT.

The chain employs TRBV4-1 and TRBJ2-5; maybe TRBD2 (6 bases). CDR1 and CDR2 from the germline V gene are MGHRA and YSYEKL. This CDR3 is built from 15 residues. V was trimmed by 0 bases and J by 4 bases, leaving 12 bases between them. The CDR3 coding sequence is TGCGCCAGCAGCCAAGATGGGGCTAGCGCAGAGACCCAGTACTTC. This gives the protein CASSQDGASAETQYF.

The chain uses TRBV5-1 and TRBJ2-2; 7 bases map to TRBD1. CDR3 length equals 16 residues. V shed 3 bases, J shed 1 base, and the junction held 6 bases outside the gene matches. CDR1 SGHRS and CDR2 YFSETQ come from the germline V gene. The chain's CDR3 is CASSSWDSRNTGELFF. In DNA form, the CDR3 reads TGCGCCAGCAGCTCATGGGACAGCCGGAACACCGGGGAGCTGTTTTTT.

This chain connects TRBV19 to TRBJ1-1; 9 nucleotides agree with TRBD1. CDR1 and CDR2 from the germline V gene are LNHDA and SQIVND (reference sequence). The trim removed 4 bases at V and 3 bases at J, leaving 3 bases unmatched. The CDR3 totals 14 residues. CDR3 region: CASSRGQGYTEAFF. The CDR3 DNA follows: TGTGCCAGTAGTAGGGGACAGGGATACACTGAAGCTTTCTTT.